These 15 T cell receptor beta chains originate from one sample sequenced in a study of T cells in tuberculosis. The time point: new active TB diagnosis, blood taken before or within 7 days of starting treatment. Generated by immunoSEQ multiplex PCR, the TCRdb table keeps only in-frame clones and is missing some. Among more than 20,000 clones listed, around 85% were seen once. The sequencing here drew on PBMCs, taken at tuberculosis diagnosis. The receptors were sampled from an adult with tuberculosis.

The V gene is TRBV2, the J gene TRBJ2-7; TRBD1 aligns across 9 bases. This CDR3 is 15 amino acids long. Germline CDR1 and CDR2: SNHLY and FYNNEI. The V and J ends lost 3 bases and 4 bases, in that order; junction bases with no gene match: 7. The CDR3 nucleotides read TGTGCCAGCAGTGACTCTAGGGGACAGGGATACGAGCAGTACTTC. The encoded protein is CASSDSRGQGYEQYF.

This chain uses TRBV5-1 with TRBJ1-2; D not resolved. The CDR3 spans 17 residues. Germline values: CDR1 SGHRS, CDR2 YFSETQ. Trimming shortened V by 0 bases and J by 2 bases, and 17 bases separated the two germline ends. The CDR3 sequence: CASSLGSVTFSNYGYTF. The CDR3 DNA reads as TGCGCCAGCAGCTTGGGCAGCGTGACTTTTTCAAACTATGGCTACACCTTC.

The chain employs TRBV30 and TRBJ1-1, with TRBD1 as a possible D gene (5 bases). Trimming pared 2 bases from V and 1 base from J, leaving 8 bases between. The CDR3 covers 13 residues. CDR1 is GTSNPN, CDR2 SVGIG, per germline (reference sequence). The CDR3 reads CAWSPGGNTEAFF. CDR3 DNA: TGTGCCTGGAGTCCCGGGGGGAACACTGAAGCTTTCTTT.

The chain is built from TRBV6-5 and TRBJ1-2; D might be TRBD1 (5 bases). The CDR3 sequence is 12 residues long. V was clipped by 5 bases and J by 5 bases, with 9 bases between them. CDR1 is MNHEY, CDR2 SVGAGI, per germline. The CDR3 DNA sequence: TGTGCCAGCAGTCGAGACAGTTATGGCTACACCTTC. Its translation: CASSRDSYGYTF.

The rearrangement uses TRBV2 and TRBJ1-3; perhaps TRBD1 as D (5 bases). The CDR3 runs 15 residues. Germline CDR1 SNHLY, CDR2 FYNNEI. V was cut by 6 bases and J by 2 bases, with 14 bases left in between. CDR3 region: CASRREAGTGNTIYF. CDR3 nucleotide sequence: TGTGCCAGCAGACGGGAGGCAGGGACTGGAAACACCATATATTTT.

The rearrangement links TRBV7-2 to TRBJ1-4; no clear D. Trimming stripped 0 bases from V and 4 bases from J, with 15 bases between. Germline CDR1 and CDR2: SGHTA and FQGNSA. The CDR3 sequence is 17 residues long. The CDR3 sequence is CASSLAFSPPFNEKLFF. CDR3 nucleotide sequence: TGTGCCAGCAGCTTAGCCTTTTCCCCCCCGTTTAATGAAAAACTGTTTTTT.

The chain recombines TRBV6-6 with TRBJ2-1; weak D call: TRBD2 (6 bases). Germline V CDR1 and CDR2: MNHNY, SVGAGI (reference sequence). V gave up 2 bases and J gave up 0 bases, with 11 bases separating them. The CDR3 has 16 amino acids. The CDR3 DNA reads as TGTGCCAGCAGTTACGGGGGGTTGAGCTCCTACAATGAGCAGTTCTTC. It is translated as CASSYGGLSSYNEQFF.

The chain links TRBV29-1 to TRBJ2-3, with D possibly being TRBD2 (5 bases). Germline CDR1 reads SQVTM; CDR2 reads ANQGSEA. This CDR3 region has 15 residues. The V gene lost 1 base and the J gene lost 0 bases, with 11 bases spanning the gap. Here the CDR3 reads CSVEGTRGSTDTQYF. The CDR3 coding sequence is TGCAGCGTTGAAGGGACTCGGGGAAGCACAGATACGCAGTATTTT.

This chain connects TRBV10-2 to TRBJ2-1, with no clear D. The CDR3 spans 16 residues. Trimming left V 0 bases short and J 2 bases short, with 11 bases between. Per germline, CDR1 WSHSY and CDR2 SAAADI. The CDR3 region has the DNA TGCGCCAGCAGTGAGTCGTCGGTAGCACCCTACAATGAGCAGTTCTTC. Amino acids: CASSESSVAPYNEQFF.

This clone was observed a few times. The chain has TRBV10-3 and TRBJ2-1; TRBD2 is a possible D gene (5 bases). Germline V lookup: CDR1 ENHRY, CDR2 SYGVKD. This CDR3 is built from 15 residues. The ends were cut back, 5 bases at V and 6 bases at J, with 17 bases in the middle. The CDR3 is CAISSPSGGRNEQFF. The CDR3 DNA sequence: TGTGCCATCAGTTCCCCCTCCGGAGGTCGCAATGAGCAGTTCTTC.

The CDR3 sequence is CASSEGGGGDTQYF. The CDR3 DNA is TGTGCCAGCAGTGAAGGCGGGGGGGGAGATACGCAGTATTTT. The gene calls are TRBV2 and TRBJ2-3; 9 nucleotides match TRBD2. Germline V gene sequence: CDR1 SNHLY, CDR2 FYNNEI. CDR3 length: 14 amino acids. J was trimmed by 5 bases and V by 1 base; bases with no gene match: 1.

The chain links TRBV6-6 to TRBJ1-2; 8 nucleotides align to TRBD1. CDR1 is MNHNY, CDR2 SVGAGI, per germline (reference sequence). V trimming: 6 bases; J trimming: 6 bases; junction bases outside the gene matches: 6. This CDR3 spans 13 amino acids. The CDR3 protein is CASSRGQEDGYTF. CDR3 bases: TGTGCCAGCAGCCGGGGACAGGAGGATGGCTACACCTTC.

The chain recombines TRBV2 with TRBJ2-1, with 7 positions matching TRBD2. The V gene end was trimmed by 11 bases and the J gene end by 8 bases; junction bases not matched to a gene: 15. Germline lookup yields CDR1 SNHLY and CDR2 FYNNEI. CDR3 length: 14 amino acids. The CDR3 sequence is CAFQRPTSRDEQFF. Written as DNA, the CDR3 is TGTGCCTTCCAAAGACCGACTAGCCGCGATGAGCAGTTCTTC. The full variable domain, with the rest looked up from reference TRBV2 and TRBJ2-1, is EPEVTQTPSHQVTQMGQEVILRCVPISNHLYFYWYRQILGQKVEFLVSFYNNEISEKSEIFDDQFSVERPDGSNFTLKIRSTKLEDSAMYFCAFQRPTSRDEQFFGPGTRLTVL.

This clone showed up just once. The CDR3 DNA sequence: TGTGCCAGCAGCTTAGTGGGGGACAGGGGTACGCAGTATTTT. It encodes CASSLVGDRGTQYF. The chain recombines TRBV7-2 with TRBJ2-3, with TRBD1 matching 10 bases. The junction had 3 bases not matched to a gene; V was cut back by 1 base and J by 8 bases. The germline V gene has CDR1 SGHTA and CDR2 FQGNSA. The CDR3 has 14 amino acids.

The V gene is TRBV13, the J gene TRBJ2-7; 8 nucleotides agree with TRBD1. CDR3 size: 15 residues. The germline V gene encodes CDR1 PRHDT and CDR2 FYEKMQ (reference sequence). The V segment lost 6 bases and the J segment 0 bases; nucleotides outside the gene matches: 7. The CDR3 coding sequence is TGTGCCAGCAGGGGGGCCGGGACAGGCTCCTACGAGCAGTACTTC. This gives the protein CASRGAGTGSYEQYF.